The entry below gives a single TCR beta chain sequence along with its context. These data are taken from a study of shared clonotypes between healthy human individuals. The run depth of the assay was deep. Source study methods: From ImmunoSEQ came sequences covering only the junction and carrying no quality scores, so filtering differed. Produced via immunoSEQ multiplex PCR; TCRdb's table is partial and in-frame only. V and J calls and clone size follow that table, whereas D and trimming were derived from the DNA. Here the sample spans about 730,000 clones, around 70% being singletons. The germline gives CDR1 SGHTS, CDR2 YDEGEE. The V end lost 4 bases, the J end lost 6 bases, and 15 bases lay between the germline ends. The CDR3 has 14 amino acids.

The clonotype was recovered from a woman in her thirties in good health. The genes are TRBV5-8 and TRBJ2-3; D gene uncertain. The sample comprised memory CD4+ T cells sorted from blood. Subset given: CD45RA-negative fraction. CDR3 bases: TGTGCCAGCAGCCCCGGCCAGACTCGGGATACGCAGTATTTT. Its protein product is CASSPGQTRDTQYF.